Listed here is a single TCR beta chain. TCRdb's table, derived via immunoSEQ multiplex PCR, lists solely in-frame clones and lacks some. The sample records tens of thousands of clones, about 90% being singletons. The CDR3 is 13 amino acids. Germline CDR1 and CDR2: MNHEY and SVGAGI. Trimming took 6 bases from V and 3 from J, leaving 12 bases between them. This record comes from a study of PD-L1 blockade in urothelial cancer. As for the study in general: Patients commenced intravenous atezolizumab, 1,200 mg every 3 weeks, in about 2014. About 90% of the roughly 30 patients comprised males who had bladder-origin urothelial cancer. Of prior chemotherapy regimens, patients had received between 0 and 3.

As to time point: pretreatment peripheral blood. Patient sample counts ranged from 1 to 8, pretreatment and on-treatment. The clonotype originates from a man in his sixties with urothelial cancer. This chain links TRBV6-5 with TRBJ2-7; D may be TRBD1 (5 bases). The input for sequencing was PBMCs, taken around atezolizumab (anti-PD-L1) treatment. The CDR3 DNA reads TGTGCCAGCAGGGAGACAGCCGGCTACGAGCAGTACTTC. Translated, it gives CASRETAGYEQYF.